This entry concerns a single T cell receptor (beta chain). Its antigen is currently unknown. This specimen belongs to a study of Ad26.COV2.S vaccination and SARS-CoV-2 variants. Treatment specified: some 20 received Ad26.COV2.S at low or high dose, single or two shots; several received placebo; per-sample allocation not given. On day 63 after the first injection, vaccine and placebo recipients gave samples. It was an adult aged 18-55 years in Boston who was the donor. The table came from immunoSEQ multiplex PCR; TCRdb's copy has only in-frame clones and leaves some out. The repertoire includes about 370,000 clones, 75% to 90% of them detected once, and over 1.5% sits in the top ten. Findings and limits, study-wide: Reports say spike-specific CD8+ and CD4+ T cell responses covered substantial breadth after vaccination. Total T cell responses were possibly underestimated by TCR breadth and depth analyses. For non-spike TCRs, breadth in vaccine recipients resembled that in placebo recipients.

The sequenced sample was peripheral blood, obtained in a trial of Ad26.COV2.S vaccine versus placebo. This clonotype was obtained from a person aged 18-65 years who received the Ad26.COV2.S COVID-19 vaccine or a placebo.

The CDR3: CAIRPTSGRTGELFF. The CDR3 bases are TGTGCCATCAGACCGACTAGCGGGAGGACCGGGGAGCTGTTTTTT. The V and J genes are TRBV10-3 and TRBJ2-2; TRBD2 agrees at 13 bases. The V segment lost 6 bases and the J segment 5 bases; nucleotides outside the gene matches: 3. Germline V gene lookup returns CDR1 ENHRY and CDR2 SYGVKD. This CDR3 region has 15 residues.